The 9 T cell receptor beta chains listed next were all sequenced from one sample in a study of cytomegalovirus exposure and HLA in healthy donors. The PCR made use of 60 Vbeta and 13 Jbeta primers. The data were produced by immunoSEQ multiplex PCR, yet TCRdb's version contains in-frame clones alone and is incomplete. The profile shows around 200,000 clones, 80% of them singletons. The sequencing input was PBMCs. These receptors were taken from a boy aged 5-17 years in good health and CMV-seronegative.

The chain links TRBV18 to TRBJ1-5; TRBD1 matches at 12 bases. V gave up 4 bases and J gave up 7 bases; unmatched junction bases: 14. CDR3 length: 18 amino acids. The germline CDR1 and CDR2 sequences are KGHSH and LQKENI. CDR3 region: CASSLGTGGLLERQPQHF. Here the CDR3 DNA reads TGTGCCAGCTCACTAGGGACAGGGGGCCTCCTCGAACGGCAGCCCCAGCATTTT.

V and J are TRBV30 and TRBJ2-7, with 9 bases that match TRBD2. The CDR3 totals 14 residues. Germline CDR1 GTSNPN, CDR2 SVGIG (reference sequence). V was pared by 2 bases and J by 7 bases, with 9 bases of the junction left unmatched. The CDR3: CAWSKIAGAGEQYF. The CDR3, as DNA: TGTGCCTGGAGTAAGATAGCGGGAGCCGGAGAGCAGTACTTC. The variable domain in full, with the rest retrieved from reference TRBV30 and TRBJ2-7, is SQTIHQWPATLVQPVGSPLSLECTVEGTSNPNLYWYRQAAGRGLQLLFYSVGIGQISSEVPQNLSASRPQDRQFILSSKKLLLSDSGFYLCAWSKIAGAGEQYFGPGTRLTVT.

This clone was found a few times. V is TRBV5-6 and J is TRBJ2-3; 7 nucleotides agree with TRBD2. CDR1 is SGHDT and CDR2 is YYEEEE in the germline V gene. V was clipped by 9 bases and J by 2 bases; unmatched bases: 15. The CDR3 is 16 amino acids. CDR3 in amino acids: CATTSIAGDPTDTQYF. The CDR3 coding sequence is TGTGCCACCACGTCGATCGCGGGAGATCCCACAGATACGCAGTATTTT.

Comment on this clone: The missing conserved phenylalanine or tryptophan at the end of this CDR3 makes a read error likely. The limits of the CDR3 on the DNA are not certain, so only TCRdb's listed CDR3 is given. The chain uses TRBV5-1 and TRBJ2-2; the table's D call TRBD1 went unverified against the DNA. Germline loops: CDR1 SGHRS, CDR2 YFSETQ. The CDR3 is 8 residues long, ends included. The CDR3 here is CASSGTVS.

The chain carries TRBV18 and TRBJ1-1, with unresolved D. The CDR3 is 13 amino acids. Between the trimmed V and J ends, which lost 1 base and 2 bases, there was a span of 5 bases. Germline lookup yields CDR1 KGHSH and CDR2 LQKENI. The CDR3 here is CASSPLTNTEAFF. As DNA, the CDR3 is TGTGCCAGCTCACCACTGACAAACACTGAAGCTTTCTTT.

The rearrangement joins TRBV13 to TRBJ2-3; TRBD2 matches at 7 bases. The CDR3 extends over 16 amino acids. CDR1 and CDR2 from the germline V gene are PRHDT and FYEKMQ (reference sequence). Trimming cost V 7 bases and J 1 base; bases outside gene matches: 11. The CDR3 DNA sequence: TGTGCCAGCACCGTTCGCGGGAGTAAGGGCACAGATACGCAGTATTTT. Its translation: CASTVRGSKGTDTQYF.

The chain has TRBV9 and TRBJ1-2; 9 bases map to TRBD1. Looked up from germline, CDR1 is SGDLS and CDR2 is YYNGEE. The V gene end was trimmed by 4 bases and the J gene end by 6 bases; junction bases not matched to a gene: 10. The CDR3 sequence is 15 residues long. The CDR3 sequence: CASSPGTGPSNGYTF. The CDR3, as DNA: TGTGCCAGCAGCCCTGGGACAGGGCCGTCTAATGGCTACACCTTC.

This clone appeared a few times. V and J are TRBV7-3 and TRBJ2-7; 8 positions match TRBD2. V gave up 2 bases and J gave up 0 bases; unmatched junction bases: 3. The germline V gene has CDR1 SGHTA and CDR2 FQGTGA. This CDR3 has 15 amino acids. DNA for the CDR3: TGTGCCAGCAGCTTATCGGGGGGGAGCTCCTACGAGCAGTACTTC. It codes for CASSLSGGSSYEQYF.

V usage is TRBV18 and J usage is TRBJ1-1; the D is unclear. The germline V gene encodes CDR1 KGHSH and CDR2 LQKENI. The CDR3 spans 13 residues. V lost 2 bases and J lost 3, with 7 bases in between. The DNA for the CDR3 is TGTGCCAGCTCACCATTGAGGGACACTGAAGCTTTCTTT. This codes for CASSPLRDTEAFF.